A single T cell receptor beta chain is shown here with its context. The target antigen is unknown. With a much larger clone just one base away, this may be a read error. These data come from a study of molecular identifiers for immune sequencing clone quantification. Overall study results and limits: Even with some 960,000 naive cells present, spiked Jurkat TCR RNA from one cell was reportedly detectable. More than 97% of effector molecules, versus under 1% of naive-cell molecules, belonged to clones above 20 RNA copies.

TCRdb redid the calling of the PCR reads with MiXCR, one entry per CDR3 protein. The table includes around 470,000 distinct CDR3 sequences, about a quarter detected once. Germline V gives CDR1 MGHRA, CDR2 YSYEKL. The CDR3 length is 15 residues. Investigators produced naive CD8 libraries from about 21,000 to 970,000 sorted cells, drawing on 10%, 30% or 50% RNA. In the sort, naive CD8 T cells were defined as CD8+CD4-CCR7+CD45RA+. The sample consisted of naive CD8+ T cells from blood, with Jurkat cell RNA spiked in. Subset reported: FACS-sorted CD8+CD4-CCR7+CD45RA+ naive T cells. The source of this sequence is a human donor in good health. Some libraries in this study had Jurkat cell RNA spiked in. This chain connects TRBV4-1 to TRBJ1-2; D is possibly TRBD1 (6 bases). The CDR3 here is CTSSQTDRFNYGYTF. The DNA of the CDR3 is TGCACCAGCAGCCAGACGGACAGATTCAACTATGGCTACACCTTC.